This passage covers 27 T cell receptor beta chains from one sample sequenced in a study of beta chain features in type 1 diabetes. What was sequenced were expressed TCRB transcripts, since all of the isolated RNA had been reverse transcribed. Method: immunoSEQ multiplex PCR; TCRdb's copy keeps in-frame clones and lacks some. Found here are some 150,000 clones, around 10% of them singletons; the top ten hold under 2.5%. Sequencing input: central memory CD4+ T cells from blood. The receptors were gathered from a man between 18 and 29 years old in good health.

This clone came up a few times. CDR3 coding DNA: TGTGCCAGCAGGAGTCCCCTTCTCTTTGGCGAGCAGTACTTC. Translation gives CASRSPLLFGEQYF. The chain combines TRBV28 with TRBJ2-7; D gene unclear. CDR1 is MDHEN and CDR2 is SYDVKM in the germline V gene. The CDR3 covers 14 residues. V was clipped by 6 bases and J by 6 bases, with 18 bases between them.

The chain links TRBV6-6 to TRBJ2-3, with a tentative D call TRBD1 (5 bases). The length of the CDR3 is 15 residues. V gave up 0 bases and J gave up 4 bases, with 11 bases separating them. Germline values: CDR1 MNHNY, CDR2 SVGAGI (reference sequence). CDR3 nucleotide sequence: TGTGCCAGCAGTTACTCACAGGCAGGCCCAGATACGCAGTATTTT. As protein: CASSYSQAGPDTQYF.

This clone was recorded at least ten times. V and J are TRBV5-4 and TRBJ1-1, with TRBD1 identical over 7 bases. This CDR3 has 16 amino acids. V lost 4 bases and J lost 0; bases outside the gene matches: 9. Germline CDR1 SGHNT, CDR2 YYREEE (reference sequence). This CDR3 is CASSLKKGAMNTEAFF. In DNA form, the CDR3 reads TGTGCCAGCAGCCTGAAGAAGGGGGCCATGAACACTGAAGCTTTCTTT.

This clone was observed a handful of times. The chain employs TRBV7-2 and TRBJ2-7; D is perhaps TRBD1 (5 bases). Trimming removed 1 base at V and 2 bases at J, with 12 bases between. CDR1 and CDR2 from the germline V gene are SGHTA and FQGNSA. The CDR3 loop spans 15 amino acids. The CDR3 coding sequence is TGTGCCAGCAGCTTAGGTAGGGTCAGGGCCTACGAGCAGTACTTC. Its protein is CASSLGRVRAYEQYF.

This clone was counted between two and nine times. The J gene is TRBJ2-7, the V gene TRBV18; 7 bases fit TRBD2. V was clipped by 4 bases and J by 2 bases; unmatched bases: 5. The length of the CDR3 is 14 residues. Germline V lookup: CDR1 KGHSH, CDR2 LQKENI. In DNA, the CDR3 is TGTGCCAGCTCACTGTCGGGACTAACCTACGAGCAGTACTTC. Encoded protein: CASSLSGLTYEQYF.

The J gene is TRBJ2-5, the V gene TRBV9; maybe TRBD1 (6 bases). V lost 2 bases and J lost 5, with 13 bases in between. CDR3 length: 14 residues. CDR1 and CDR2 from the germline V gene are SGDLS and YYNGEE. The CDR3 DNA follows: TGTGCCAGCAGCGTGTTCGGAGACAGGGAGACCCAGTACTTC. Amino acid sequence: CASSVFGDRETQYF.

On this clone: The same CDR3 can be traced to other DNA sequences in this sample. The rearrangement links TRBV7-2 to TRBJ2-7, with 7 bases fitting TRBD1. V trimming: 4 bases; J trimming: 3 bases; junction bases outside the gene matches: 3. From germline, CDR1 is SGHTA and CDR2 FQGNSA. CDR3 length: 13 residues. The CDR3 DNA follows: TGTGCCAGCAGCTCCTCAGGGGGCTACGAGCAGTACTTC. Translated: CASSSSGGYEQYF.

CDR3 in DNA: TGTGCCAGCAGCTTATCGTGGGGGCCGACCAATGAGCAGTTCTTC. Its protein is CASSLSWGPTNEQFF. The V gene is TRBV7-3, the J gene TRBJ2-1, with D perhaps matching TRBD1 (6 bases). V lost 2 bases and J 6 bases, leaving 14 bases between the germline ends. Looked up from germline, CDR1 is SGHTA and CDR2 is FQGTGA. The CDR3 spans 15 residues.

This chain uses TRBV7-2 with TRBJ1-5; D gene unclear. V was trimmed by 0 bases and J by 2 bases, leaving 8 bases between them. Germline values: CDR1 SGHTA, CDR2 FQGNSA. This CDR3 is 15 amino acids long. The CDR3 nucleotides read TGTGCCAGCAGCTTAGCAGGGAAGGGCAATCAGCCCCAGCATTTT. Translation: CASSLAGKGNQPQHF.

The gene calls are TRBV6-5 and TRBJ2-1, with D perhaps TRBD2 (6 bases). Germline V gives CDR1 MNHEY, CDR2 SVGAGI. V lost 10 bases and J 9 bases, leaving 22 bases between the germline ends. The length of the CDR3 is 14 residues. CDR3 nucleotide sequence: TGTGCCATCAGGACGACTAGTCAGGCATCTGAGCAGTTCTTC. Translation gives CAIRTTSQASEQFF.

The chain joins TRBV30 to TRBJ2-7, with D tentatively TRBD1 (5 bases). Per the germline V gene, CDR1 is GTSNPN and CDR2 is SVGIG (reference sequence). CDR3 size: 13 residues. The V end lost 2 bases, the J end lost 1 base, and 9 bases lay between the germline ends. In DNA, the CDR3 is TGTGCCTGGAGTCGACAGTTATCCTACGAGCAGTACTTC. It is translated as CAWSRQLSYEQYF.

This clone was detected many times. The V call is TRBV28, the J call TRBJ2-1; D may be TRBD2 (5 bases). The CDR3 consists of 15 residues. V lost 5 bases and J 5 bases, leaving 16 bases between the germline ends. Germline V gene sequence: CDR1 MDHEN, CDR2 SYDVKM. CDR3 sequence reads: CASSGSASGHNEQFF. DNA of the CDR3: TGTGCCAGCAGTGGGAGCGCTTCTGGACACAATGAGCAGTTCTTC.

The chain combines TRBV7-9 with TRBJ2-1, with D uncertain. The CDR3 is 15 residues long. Germline lookup yields CDR1 SEHNR and CDR2 FQNEAQ (reference sequence). V was clipped by 1 base and J by 3 bases, with 10 bases between them. The CDR3 sequence is CASSLGLGFYNEQFF. In DNA, the CDR3 is TGTGCCAGCAGCTTAGGTCTCGGGTTCTACAATGAGCAGTTCTTC. Drawing the rest from reference TRBV7-9 and TRBJ2-1, the complete variable domain is DTGVSQNPRHKITKRGQNVTFRCDPISEHNRLYWYRQTLGQGPEFLTYFQNEAQLEKSRLLSDRFSAERPKGSFSTLEIQRTEQGDSAMYLCASSLGLGFYNEQFFGPGTRLTVL.

V is TRBV18 and J is TRBJ1-5; D remains ambiguous. The CDR3 has 14 residues. V lost 6 bases and J 7 bases, leaving 16 bases between the germline ends. Germline CDR1 KGHSH, CDR2 LQKENI. As DNA, the CDR3 is TGTGCCAGCTCCGCGGACCGAATAAAACAGCCCCAGCATTTT. Translation: CASSADRIKQPQHF.

This clone came up a few times. The chain is built from TRBV7-3 and TRBJ2-2, with 7 bases fitting TRBD1. Germline V gene lookup returns CDR1 SGHTA and CDR2 FQGTGA. J lost 1 base, V lost 5 bases, and 7 bases had no gene match. The CDR3 sequence is 16 residues long. The CDR3 spells CASSPAGGLNTGELFF. The CDR3 DNA follows: TGTGCCAGCAGCCCCGCAGGGGGATTGAACACCGGGGAGCTGTTTTTT.

This clone was detected only a few times. Here the CDR3 reads CASSATGANSPLHF. CDR3 DNA sequence: TGTGCCAGCAGTGCAACAGGGGCCAATTCACCCCTCCACTTT. The chain links TRBV27 to TRBJ1-6; TRBD1 aligns across 7 bases. The germline V gene has CDR1 MNHEY and CDR2 SMNVEV (reference sequence). Trimming cost V 5 bases and J 7 bases; bases outside gene matches: 5. The CDR3 extends over 14 amino acids.

The J gene is TRBJ2-3, the V gene TRBV21-1. TRBV21-1 is given as a pseudogene. There are 17 residues in the CDR3. The CDR3 nucleotides are TGTGCCAGCAGCAAAGCGCGTCCCAAAGGGCGCACAGATACGCAGTATTTT. Translating gives CASSKARPKGRTDTQYF.

This clone was seen more than once but under ten times. The V call is TRBV7-3, the J call TRBJ2-5; 9 bases are shared with TRBD2. The CDR3 runs to 14 residues. Germline CDR1 and CDR2: SGHTA and FQGTGA. Trimming removed 2 bases from V and 7 bases from J; junction bases left unmatched: 5. The CDR3 DNA is TGTGCCAGCAGCTTAGGGACTAGCCTTCCGACCCAGTACTTC. This codes for CASSLGTSLPTQYF.

This clone appeared many times. The chain recombines TRBV6-1 with TRBJ1-6; D unresolved. Germline CDR1 and CDR2: MNHNS and SASEGT. The V gene lost 4 bases and the J gene lost 7 bases, with 2 bases spanning the gap. The CDR3 length is 11 residues. The CDR3 is CASSANSPLHF. The CDR3 DNA reads as TGTGCCAGCAGTGCCAATTCACCCCTCCACTTT.

This clone was seen more than once but under ten times. The rearrangement links TRBV6-4 to TRBJ2-1, with D possibly being TRBD1 (6 bases). V lost 5 bases to trimming and J lost 3 bases, with 8 bases between them. This CDR3 has 13 amino acids. Looked up from germline, CDR1 is MRHNA and CDR2 is SNTAGT. CDR3 in amino acids: CASSRDNYNEQFF. CDR3 bases: TGTGCCAGCAGTCGGGACAACTACAATGAGCAGTTCTTC.

This clone has more than one count but fewer than ten. The chain links TRBV7-2 to TRBJ2-3, with D possibly matching TRBD2 (5 bases). Germline V gene lookup returns CDR1 SGHTA and CDR2 FQGNSA. V lost 5 bases and J lost 3, with 12 bases in between. The CDR3 covers 14 residues. DNA of the CDR3: TGTGCCAGCAGCAGGACCCGACTAACAGATACGCAGTATTTT. It is translated as CASSRTRLTDTQYF.

The chain couples TRBV5-1 to TRBJ2-6; 7 bases agree with TRBD1. V was pared by 7 bases and J by 3 bases, with 7 bases of the junction left unmatched. The CDR3 spans 15 residues. Germline CDR1 SGHRS, CDR2 YFSETQ. The CDR3 region is CASSRQGLGANVLTF. CDR3 DNA sequence: TGCGCCAGCTCTAGACAGGGTCTTGGGGCCAACGTCCTGACTTTC.

The chain uses TRBV4-3 and TRBJ1-5; tentative D call: TRBD1 (6 bases). Germline V lookup: CDR1 LGHNA, CDR2 YSLEER. CDR3 length: 17 amino acids. The V gene lost 1 base and the J gene lost 3 bases, with 16 bases spanning the gap. The CDR3 region has the DNA TGCGCCAGCAGCCAAGTGGGAGGGGGACAACACAATCAGCCCCAGCATTTT. Translated: CASSQVGGGQHNQPQHF.

This clone was found a few times. The gene calls are TRBV9 and TRBJ1-1; D is possibly TRBD1 (6 bases). Germline assignment: CDR1 SGDLS and CDR2 YYNGEE. V gave up 4 bases and J gave up 1 base, with 8 bases separating them. The CDR3 spans 13 residues. The CDR3: CASSRQENTEAFF. The CDR3 DNA sequence: TGTGCCAGCAGCCGACAGGAGAACACTGAAGCTTTCTTT. Combining the CDR3 with reference TRBV9 and TRBJ1-1 gives the whole variable domain DSGVTQTPKHLITATGQRVTLRCSPRSGDLSVYWYQQSLDQGLQFLIQYYNGEERAKGNILERFSAQQFPDLHSELNLSSLELGDSALYFCASSRQENTEAFFGQGTRLTVV.

This clone was picked up a small number of times. The V gene is TRBV11-1, the J gene TRBJ1-1; 8 positions match TRBD1. Germline CDR1 is SGHAT and CDR2 is FQDESV (reference sequence). The CDR3 loop spans 19 amino acids. V lost 2 bases, J lost 0 bases, and 14 bases stayed unmatched. The CDR3 here is CASSLRRPGGAWMNTEAFF. In DNA, the CDR3 is TGTGCCAGCAGCTTAAGGCGGCCAGGGGGCGCGTGGATGAACACTGAAGCTTTCTTT.

By proportion, this clone is medium-sized. This specimen includes other DNA sequences encoding the same CDR3. The chain combines TRBV4-2 with TRBJ1-4; D unresolved. This CDR3 has 15 amino acids. V lost 0 bases and J 3 bases, leaving 8 bases between the germline ends. The germline CDR1 and CDR2 sequences are LGHNA and YNFKEQ. CDR3 region: CASSQDRTSNEKLFF. CDR3 DNA sequence: TGTGCCAGCAGCCAAGACAGGACCTCTAATGAAAAACTGTTTTTT.

This clone showed up just a few times. The V and J genes are TRBV29-1 and TRBJ1-6; D uncertain. This CDR3 has 14 residues. Between the trimmed V and J ends, which lost 6 bases and 0 bases, there was a span of 9 bases. Per germline, CDR1 SQVTM and CDR2 ANQGSEA. The CDR3 is CSVRESSYNSPLHF. The CDR3, as DNA: TGCAGCGTCCGGGAGAGCTCCTATAATTCACCCCTCCACTTT.